The text below deals with one TCR beta chain. What antigen it recognizes has not been identified. The input lacks base qualities; no much larger clone sits a single base away. The record originates from a study of T cell repertoires and leukemia-associated antigens (dated by TCRdb to about 2019). Background on the whole study: Each sample yielded about 5.1 to 7 million read pairs and about 3.3 to 5.0 million effective reads, about 16 million effective reads overall. Using in vitro peptide stimulation of healthy T cells, the study set out to figure out what antigen is recognized by a TCR Vbeta21 clone that had previously been found in CML patients. General findings and caveats noted by the study authors: Antigen specificity and function of the expanded clones were not tested directly and required further investigation. No significant differences among the four groups were observed in the numbers of Vbeta genes (approximately 60), Jbeta genes (more than 12), VDJ rearrangements, or unique CDR3s.

TRIzol reagent was used to extract total RNA from the cultured T cells. TCRbeta libraries were amplified from RNA using 5' rapid amplification of cDNA ends (5'RACE). Before sequencing, library concentration and integrity were assessed using Qubit, an Agilent instrument, and quantitative PCR. A commercial service provider sequenced the qualified libraries on Illumina HiSeq or MiSeq. On the authors' methods: TCR sequences in each sample were identified with MiXCR version 1.8.2. To qualify, a clone needed a CDR3 longer than four amino acids, an in-frame nucleotide length, and no stop codon. A read containing the complete CDR3 structure was defined as an effective read. Validation of expanded clones was performed by RT-PCR with 24 Vbeta primers, GeneScan spectratyping, and Sanger sequencing. TCRdb trimmed public reads at Q25 via fastp, called clones via MiXCR and kept in-frame beta chains. Merged by CDR3 protein, the rows form single entries marked with the most common genes and DNA. The V and J calls here are based on TCRdb, not the publication. The sample contains about 10,000 distinct CDR3 sequences, approximately 39% of them found a single time. The biggest ten clones account for 27% of the sample.

CDR1 is given as LNHNV and CDR2 as YYDKDF, both from the germline V gene (reference sequence). V is reduced by 0 bases and J by 2 bases, leaving a spacing of 8 bases between them. Including cysteine and phenylalanine, the CDR3 has 15 amino acids. Of the read, only the CDR3 DNA is kept; its 45 bases are in frame from base 1. As a first step, CD3+ T cells were rested overnight at roughly 2.5 million cells/mL in RPMI 1640 lacking fetal bovine serum. MACS immunomagnetic beads were used, per the manufacturer's instructions, to isolate CD3+ T cells from PBMCs. The chain employs TRBV15 and TRBJ2-1, with an unclear D gene assignment. This receptor was identified in a female donor in good health. The sequenced material came from CD3+ T cells sorted from blood and cultured. CDR3 sequence: CATSRDPRPYNEQFF. The DNA sequence is given as TGTGCCACCAGCAGAGATCCCAGACCCTACAATGAGCAGTTCTTC.